A selection of T cell receptor beta chains follows, all from one sample in a study of T cells in Graves' hyperthyroidism and ophthalmopathy. Using its own MiXCR run on the multiplex PCR reads, TCRdb lists one record per CDR3 protein. The repertoire holds fewer than 900,000 distinct CDR3 sequences, with around 17% as singletons. Material: blood. Receptors were obtained from a man in his late teens or twenties with Graves' hyperthyroidism. Both conserved end residues are part of each CDR3. D genes are given only for firm matches. Not every row has a clone size; where given, it reads once, few, many or a size class.

. TRBJ2-2 few TRBV7-9 CASILFPSNTGELFF TGTGCCAGCATCCTATTCCCATCGAACACCGGGGAGCTGTTTTTT
. TRBJ2-5 few TRBV29-1 CSVDSVRMETQYF TGCAGCGTTGATAGTGTTAGAATGGAGACCCAGTACTTC
. TRBJ2-7 many TRBV12-3/TRBV12-4 CASSFSTGAPEQYF TGTGCCAGCAGTTTTTCGACTGGCGCCCCCGAGCAGTACTTC
. TRBJ2-4 . TRBV7-2 CASSLDPAKNIQYF TGTGCCAGCAGCTTAGACCCAGCCAAAAACATTCAGTACTTC
TRBD1 TRBJ1-3 . TRBV28 CASSFLSGQGVIEGNTIYF TGTGCCAGCAGTTTTCTTTCGGGACAGGGGGTGATAGAAGGAAACACCATATATTTT
. TRBJ2-3 many TRBV12-3/TRBV12-4 CASSLVGRTDTQYF TGTGCCAGCAGTTTAGTAGGCCGCACAGATACGCAGTATTTT
. TRBJ2-1 many TRBV20-1 CSAITASSYNEQFF TGCAGTGCTATCACTGCAAGCTCCTACAATGAGCAGTTCTTC
. TRBJ1-3 many TRBV18 CASSPIDSDSGNTIYF TGTGCCAGCTCACCGATCGACTCAGACTCTGGAAACACCATATATTTT
. TRBJ2-3 many TRBV28 CASKGLLTTDTQYF TGTGCCAGCAAGGGACTCCTAACCACAGATACGCAGTATTTT
. TRBJ2-5 many TRBV28 CASTQAGAGDGETQYF TGTGCCAGCACCCAGGCGGGGGCGGGGGATGGAGAGACCCAGTACTTC
TRBD2 TRBJ2-1 many TRBV3-1 CASSRGTSSYNEQFF TGTGCCAGCAGCCGGGGGACTAGCTCCTACAATGAGCAGTTCTTC
TRBD2 TRBJ2-7 many TRBV20-1 CSASGAGGYSYEQYF TGCAGTGCTAGCGGGGCGGGAGGGTACTCCTACGAGCAGTACTTC
. TRBJ2-3 once TRBV7-3 CASSLSLGGADTQYF TGTGCCAGCAGCTTGAGTTTAGGGGGGGCAGATACGCAGTATTTT
. TRBJ1-1 many TRBV12-3/TRBV12-4 CASSLRSGTEAFF TGTGCCAGCAGTTTACGTTCGGGAACTGAAGCTTTCTTT
. TRBJ2-7 . TRBV5-1 CASRQGLTSSYEQYF TGCGCCAGCAGACAGGGCCTTACGAGCTCCTACGAGCAGTACTTC
TRBD1 TRBJ1-1 many TRBV12-3/TRBV12-4 CASTQGARMNTEAFF TGTGCCAGCACCCAGGGGGCACGTATGAACACTGAAGCTTTCTTT
. TRBJ2-1 . TRBV19 CASSIERPHYNEQFF TGTGCCAGTAGTATAGAGAGGCCACATTACAATGAGCAGTTCTTC
TRBD2 TRBJ2-3 many TRBV11-2 CASSLAGLAGGSTDTQYF TGTGCCAGCAGCTTAGCTGGGCTAGCGGGAGGGAGCACAGATACGCAGTATTTT
. TRBJ1-2 many TRBV2 CASSRGDGGYTF TGTGCCAGCAGCAGAGGGGACGGTGGCTACACCTTC
. TRBJ2-7 few TRBV20-1 CSARDGATSSYEQYF TGCAGTGCTAGAGACGGGGCTACAAGCTCCTACGAGCAGTACTTC
. TRBJ2-3 . TRBV20-1 CSARDRSTDTQYF TGCAGTGCTAGAGATCGGTCTACCGATACGCAGTATTTT
. TRBJ2-7 . TRBV11-2 CASSLWQGLYEQYF TGTGCCAGCAGCTTATGGCAGGGCCTCTACGAGCAGTACTTC
. TRBJ1-5 . TRBV19 CATTPAGRDQPQHF TGTGCCACCACCCCCGCAGGGCGGGATCAGCCCCAGCATTTT
TRBD1 TRBJ1-5 . TRBV20-1 CSAGGQVGQPQHF TGCAGTGCTGGGGGACAGGTCGGTCAGCCCCAGCATTTT
. TRBJ1-5 . TRBV5-5 CASSLEAVSNQPQHF TGTGCCAGCAGCTTGGAGGCAGTTTCGAACCAGCCCCAGCATTTT
TRBD1 TRBJ1-6 . TRBV7-2 CASSSSRGDRNSPLHF TGTGCCAGCAGCTCCTCCCGGGGGGACAGGAATTCACCCCTCCACTTT
TRBD1 TRBJ1-2 many TRBV6-1 CASSSYAGGSYGYTF TGTGCCAGCAGTTCTTACGCAGGGGGCAGCTATGGCTACACCTTC
. TRBJ1-6 many TRBV28 CASSLRGVISPLHF TGTGCCAGCAGTCTGAGGGGAGTAATATCACCCCTCCACTTT
TRBD1 TRBJ1-4 many TRBV20-1 CSASEGTGTEKLFF TGCAGTGCTAGTGAAGGGACAGGGACTGAAAAACTGTTTTTT
. TRBJ1-1 few TRBV19 CASSQSWDTEAFF TGTGCCAGTAGTCAGTCCTGGGACACTGAAGCTTTCTTT
. TRBJ1-4 few TRBV20-1 CSALGSGGEKLFF TGCAGTGCGCTAGGCTCCGGAGGGGAAAAACTGTTTTTT
. TRBJ1-5 . TRBV7-2 CASSLGPVEGSNQPQHF TGTGCCAGCAGCTTAGGCCCCGTGGAGGGTAGCAATCAGCCCCAGCATTTT
TRBD1 TRBJ1-1 few TRBV11-1 CASSSDRPNTEAFF TGTGCCAGCAGCTCGGACAGGCCGAACACTGAAGCTTTCTTT
. TRBJ2-7 many TRBV28 CASSLYSYGQYF TGTGCCAGCAGTTTGTACAGCTACGGGCAGTACTTC
. TRBJ2-2 . TRBV15 CATSRDREGYSGELFF TGTGCCACCAGCAGAGATCGCGAGGGGTACTCCGGGGAGCTGTTTTTT
TRBD1 TRBJ1-2 many TRBV28 CASSLPRQGTNYGYTF TGTGCCAGCAGTCTCCCTAGACAGGGGACGAACTATGGCTACACCTTC
TRBD1 TRBJ1-2 . TRBV2 CASSGSTGVGGYTF TGTGCCAGCAGTGGGTCTACAGGGGTAGGGGGCTACACCTTC
. TRBJ2-6 . TRBV10-3 CAISARGSGTSGANVLTF TGTGCCATCAGTGCGAGGGGGTCGGGAACCTCTGGGGCCAACGTCCTGACTTTC
TRBD1 TRBJ1-1 . TRBV19 CASSMWQGDTEAFF TGTGCCAGTAGTATGTGGCAGGGGGACACTGAAGCTTTCTTT
TRBD2 TRBJ2-1 many TRBV12-3/TRBV12-4 CASSLEGLAGGKYNEQFF TGTGCCAGCAGTTTAGAGGGACTAGCGGGAGGAAAGTACAATGAGCAGTTCTTC
. TRBJ2-7 few TRBV2 CASSGRKGLSYEQYF TGTGCCAGCAGTGGCCGAAAGGGGCTTAGCTACGAGCAGTACTTC